These T cell receptor beta chains were read from a single sample in a study of blood T cell repertoires in COVID-19. Repertoires were generated with immunoSEQ multiplex PCR, while TCRdb's copy carries only in-frame clones and drops some. This sample has about 55,000 clones, with roughly 80% found just once. Source material: peripheral blood. These receptors were collected from a human donor in a cohort sampled during active or convalescent COVID-19. CDR3s include the opening cysteine and the closing phenylalanine or tryptophan. The D gene is left open where the match is weak. The listing skips clone size in some rows; elsewhere it reads once, few, many or a size class.

>-|TRBJ1-2|-|TRBV3-1/TRBV3-2
CASSQSDPGPYGYTF
>-|TRBJ1-1|-|TRBV5-1
CASSTYTGGGTEAFF
>once|TRBJ2-5|-|TRBV6-5
CASSPTGTQETQYF
>-|TRBJ1-4|-|TRBV20-1
CSVGGSEKLFF
>-|TRBJ2-2|TRBD2|TRBV7-2
CASRLKLLAGGLKGELFF
>-|TRBJ2-6|TRBD1|TRBV5-5
CASSRGTGASGANVLTF
>-|TRBJ1-1|TRBD1|TRBV7-8
CASSLRTGGTEAFF
>-|TRBJ2-2|TRBD1|TRBV11-2
CASSALLRQGPGELFF
>-|TRBJ2-7|TRBD1|TRBV6-2/TRBV6-3
CASSPGGAKGYEQYF
>-|TRBJ1-2|-|TRBV30
CAWMGRGNYGYTF
>-|TRBJ1-2|-|TRBV6-2/TRBV6-3
CASSYGDGGDLNGYTF
>-|TRBJ1-1|-|TRBV11-2
CASSLVAGNTEAFF
>-|TRBJ1-2|TRBD1|TRBV12-3/TRBV12-4
CASSFSTGDGYTF
>-|TRBJ1-2|-|TRBV2
CATTVGGVGYGYTF
>-|TRBJ2-7|-|TRBV4-1
CASSQEFGHDYEQYF
>-|TRBJ2-1|-|TRBV19
CASREGGISYNEQFF
>-|TRBJ1-6|TRBD1|TRBV7-2
CASSFGQGASPLHF
>-|TRBJ2-1|TRBD2|TRBV4-2
CASSQQPSGGRDEQFF
>few|TRBJ2-7|TRBD2|TRBV28
CATESGGLSGGGYEQYF
>-|TRBJ2-3|TRBD2|TRBV5-5
CASNSMGLRTDTQYF
>-|TRBJ2-3|-|TRBV6-5
CASLPRGSTDTQYF
>-|TRBJ1-1|-|TRBV24-1
CATSDQWNTEAFF
>-|TRBJ2-5|TRBD2|TRBV25-1
CASSELAGAQETQYF
>-|TRBJ2-7|TRBD1|TRBV5-1
CASSLSTGARREQYF
>-|TRBJ2-3|-|TRBV7-2
CASSPWTSTDTQYF
>-|TRBJ2-1|-|TRBV3-1/TRBV3-2
CASSQGDGGEQFF
>once|TRBJ2-7|TRBD1|TRBV9
CASSVASGQVVEEQYF
>-|TRBJ2-7|-|TRBV7-2
CASSLDATSSYEQYF
>few|TRBJ1-5|-|TRBV21-1
CASSKRLQAVSNQPQHF
>-|TRBJ2-5|-|TRBV30
CAWLSTGTQYF
>-|TRBJ2-5|-|TRBV18
CASSPRTPSLEETQYF
>-|TRBJ2-7|TRBD1|TRBV5-1
CASSGLPGQYEQYF
>-|TRBJ1-2|-|TRBV2
CASSEGGAYGYTF
>-|TRBJ1-2|-|TRBV6-5
CASSYSGQPDGYTF
>-|TRBJ1-1|-|TRBV19
CASSPLGVGGAKVVNTEAFF
>-|TRBJ1-2|TRBD1|TRBV2
CASRGQGQDGYTF
>-|TRBJ2-5|TRBD2|TRBV29-1
CSVRTGGETQYF
>-|TRBJ1-2|-|TRBV5-8
CASSFEGPNYGYTF
>once|TRBJ1-2|-|TRBV3-1/TRBV3-2
CASSHRREAGYTF
>-|TRBJ2-3|TRBD1|TRBV5-1
CASSLGDRVVDTQYF
>-|TRBJ1-2|-|TRBV3-1/TRBV3-2
CASSQDPLAPSNYGYTF
>-|TRBJ2-2|-|TRBV9
CASSVVQNTGELFF
>few|TRBJ1-4|TRBD1|TRBV29-1
CSVATGTANEKLFF
>once|TRBJ2-1|TRBD2|TRBV24-1
CATSDTSGSYNEQFF
>-|TRBJ1-4|TRBD1|TRBV5-1
CASSPGQGYNEKLFF
>-|TRBJ2-1|TRBD1|TRBV5-8
CASFPPPGQGINEQFF
>-|TRBJ2-3|-|TRBV19
CASRDSITDTQYF
>-|TRBJ1-3|-|TRBV7-9
CASSFGRTPGNTIYF
>-|TRBJ1-2|TRBD1|TRBV4-3
CASSPDRGGGYGYTF
>few|TRBJ2-7|TRBD2|TRBV6-5
CASSYTTLAGPYEQYF
>-|TRBJ1-1|TRBD1|TRBV19
CASSTQGLNTEAFF
>-|TRBJ1-1|TRBD1|TRBV24-1
CATSEQGESGAFF
>-|TRBJ2-7|-|TRBV6-2/TRBV6-3
CASSYSNLVAEQYF
>-|TRBJ1-2|TRBD1|TRBV7-2
CASSSGQGVYTF
>-|TRBJ1-5|-|TRBV19
CASSIEGSVNQPQHF
>-|TRBJ2-5|TRBD2|TRBV6-5
CASSYSHGTSGGTYF
>-|TRBJ1-3|TRBD1|TRBV14
CASSRGGTGISGNTIYF
>-|TRBJ1-2|-|TRBV27
CASSLNQGVVYGYTF
>-|TRBJ1-1|TRBD1|TRBV19
CASRRQGLNTEAFF
>-|TRBJ1-1|-|TRBV7-9
CASSSQGGVVTEAFF